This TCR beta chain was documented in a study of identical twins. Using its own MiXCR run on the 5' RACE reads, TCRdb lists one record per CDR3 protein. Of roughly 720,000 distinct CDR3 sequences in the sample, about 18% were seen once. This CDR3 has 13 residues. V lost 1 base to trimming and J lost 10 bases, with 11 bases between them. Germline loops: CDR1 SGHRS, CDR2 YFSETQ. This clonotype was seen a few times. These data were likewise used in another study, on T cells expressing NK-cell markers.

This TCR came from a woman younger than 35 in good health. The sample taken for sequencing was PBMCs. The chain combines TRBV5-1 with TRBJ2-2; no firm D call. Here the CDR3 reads CASSLSPVEELFF. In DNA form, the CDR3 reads TGCGCCAGCAGCTTGAGTCCGGTCGAGGAGCTGTTTTTT. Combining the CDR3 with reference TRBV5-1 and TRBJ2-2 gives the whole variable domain KAGVTQTPRYLIKTRGQQVTLSCSPISGHRSVSWYQQTPGQGLQFLFEYFSETQRNKGNFPGRFSGRQFSNSRSEMNVSTLELGDSALYLCASSLSPVEELFFGEGSRLTVL.